The 25 T cell receptor beta chains below all came from one sample that was sequenced in a study. TCRdb processed the 5' RACE reads anew with MiXCR; each CDR3 protein has one entry. This sample carries about 40,000 distinct CDR3 sequences, approximately 20% of them seen once, and the ten largest clones take approximately 2.9%. The sample comprised naive CD4+ T cells sorted from a lymph node. The subset denotes: naive CD4+ T cells, CD4+CD45RA+CD25-. All receptors come from a female donor with breast cancer.

A few counts support this clonotype. V and J are TRBV6-6 and TRBJ1-3; 9 bases align to TRBD1. This CDR3 is 16 amino acids long. Germline values: CDR1 MNHNY, CDR2 SVGAGI (reference sequence). V shed 6 bases, J shed 2 bases, and the junction held 8 bases outside the gene matches. The CDR3 loop is CASSSHGTGTGNTIYF. CDR3 nucleotide sequence: TGTGCCAGCAGCTCACATGGGACAGGGACTGGAAACACCATATATTTT.

This clonotype was seen many times. This chain links TRBV5-1 with TRBJ2-1, with TRBD2 matching 13 bases. The germline V gene encodes CDR1 SGHRS and CDR2 YFSETQ. This CDR3 comprises 17 residues. The ends lost 0 bases at V and 8 bases at J; junction bases unmatched: 8. The CDR3 bases are TGCGCCAGCAGCTTGGCGCGGACTAGCGGGAGCGGCGATGAGCAGTTCTTC. It is translated as CASSLARTSGSGDEQFF.

A few counts support this clonotype. Here the CDR3 DNA reads TGTGCCAGCAGTCTACGGCGCCGTATCCAAGAGACCCAGTACTTC. Translation: CASSLRRRIQETQYF. The chain carries TRBV6-2 or TRBV6-3 and TRBJ2-5; D is uncertain. The CDR3 runs to 15 residues. CDR1 and CDR2 from the germline V gene are MNHEY and SVGEGT. V was pared by 5 bases and J by 1 base, with 14 bases between.

This clonotype has a handful of counts. This chain links TRBV5-1 with TRBJ2-1; maybe TRBD2 (6 bases). CDR1 is SGHRS, CDR2 YFSETQ, per germline. The V gene lost 3 bases and the J gene lost 14 bases, with 24 bases spanning the gap. This CDR3 region has 15 residues. The CDR3 nucleotides are TGCGCCAGCAGCTGGGACTCCGGGTCCGGAGACACCAAGTTCTTC. Translating gives CASSWDSGSGDTKFF.

This clonotype came up once. This clone may be a read error of a much larger clone one base away. The CDR3 carries no conserved terminal phenylalanine or tryptophan, so it likely arises from a read error. This chain links TRBV2 with TRBJ2-3; D is perhaps TRBD1 or TRBD2 (5 bases each). With 5 bases removed from V and 0 bases from J, the gap between germline ends came to 9 bases. In germline, CDR1 is SNHLY, CDR2 FYNNEI. There are 14 residues in the CDR3. In DNA, the CDR3 is TGTGCCAGCAGTACGGGACGGAGCACAGATACGCAGTATTCT. It translates to CASSTGRSTDTQYS.

This clonotype appeared once. The chain has TRBV5-5 and TRBJ2-7; unclear D gene. CDR1 SGHKS and CDR2 YYEKEE come from the germline V gene (reference sequence). Trimming left V 1 base short and J 3 bases short, with 14 bases between. The CDR3 consists of 15 residues. The CDR3, as DNA: TGTGCCAGCAGCTTGTTCGTGCAGGCATACTACGAGCAGTACTTC. It specifies CASSLFVQAYYEQYF.

The chain couples TRBV7-2 to TRBJ2-3, with 14 bases identical to TRBD2. This CDR3 comprises 17 residues. Trimming took 1 base from V and 5 from J; bases not matched to a gene: 5. Germline CDR1 SGHTA, CDR2 FQGNSA. For the CDR3, the DNA is TGTGCCAGCAGCTTAGACCGACTAGCGGGGGGGCGAGATACGCAGTATTTT. Residues: CASSLDRLAGGRDTQYF.

This clonotype was detected a few times. This chain uses TRBV5-1 with TRBJ2-3; 7 bases map to TRBD2. Trimming at V came to 4 bases and at J to 0 bases, leaving 5 bases not matched to a gene. Germline lookup yields CDR1 SGHRS and CDR2 YFSETQ. The CDR3 runs to 15 residues. The CDR3 coding sequence is TGCGCCAGCAGCCCTAGCGGAACGAGCACAGATACGCAGTATTTT. Translating it yields CASSPSGTSTDTQYF.

This clonotype was picked up a small number of times. V gene TRBV12-3 or TRBV12-4 combines with J gene TRBJ2-1; 11 positions agree with TRBD2. The CDR3 length is 15 residues. Trimming took 7 bases from V and 7 from J; bases not matched to a gene: 9. In nucleotides, the CDR3 is TGTGCCAGCACCCTAGCGGGAGGTACTCGTAATGAGCAGTTCTTC. Translated: CASTLAGGTRNEQFF.

This rearrangement joins TRBV6-2 or TRBV6-3 to TRBJ1-5; D unresolved. The CDR3 runs to 13 residues. With 8 bases removed from V and 2 bases from J, the gap between germline ends came to 10 bases. The germline V gene has CDR1 MNHEY and CDR2 SVGEGT. CDR3 region: CASHDIGNQPQHF. DNA for the CDR3: TGTGCCAGCCACGATATAGGCAATCAGCCCCAGCATTTT.

This clonotype came up many times. This rearrangement joins TRBV6-6 to TRBJ2-7, with no clear D. CDR3 length equals 14 residues. Germline values: CDR1 MNHNY, CDR2 SVGAGI (reference sequence). V lost 6 bases and J 3 bases, leaving 15 bases between the germline ends. In DNA form, the CDR3 reads TGTGCCAGCAGCACCGGGCCTCCCCTCTACGAGCAGTACTTC. Translating it yields CASSTGPPLYEQYF.

In this sample, this clonotype turned up many times. The chain is built from TRBV6-5 and TRBJ2-3; 7 positions agree with TRBD1. V lost 8 bases and J lost 2; bases outside the gene matches: 4. This CDR3 comprises 13 residues. Germline CDR1 reads MNHEY; CDR2 reads SVGAGI. This CDR3 is CASSQGDTDTQYF. CDR3 coding DNA: TGTGCCAGCTCGCAGGGGGACACAGATACGCAGTATTTT.

This clonotype was picked up many times. J is TRBJ2-3 and V is TRBV24-1, with 10 positions matching TRBD1. Germline V lookup: CDR1 KGHDR, CDR2 SFDVKD. CDR3 length equals 18 residues. The junction had 17 bases not matched to a gene; V was cut back by 5 bases and J by 7 bases. CDR3 coding DNA: TGTGCCACCAGTGTTCACCCGAGGGGACAGGGGACGGTGTATACGCAGTATTTT. This encodes CATSVHPRGQGTVYTQYF.

The chain links TRBV18 to TRBJ2-1, with a weak D call TRBD2 (5 bases). The germline CDR1 and CDR2 sequences are KGHSH and LQKENI. V lost 4 bases to trimming and J lost 7 bases, with 14 bases between them. The CDR3 consists of 14 residues. CDR3 sequence reads: CASSRTSPGNEQFF. The DNA for the CDR3 is TGTGCCAGCTCACGGACGTCCCCGGGGAATGAGCAGTTCTTC.

The sample holds many counts of this clonotype. The chain employs TRBV11-1 and TRBJ2-2; D may be TRBD2 (6 bases). CDR3 length equals 15 residues. Germline V gene data show CDR1 as SGHAT and CDR2 as FQDESV (reference sequence). Trimming pared 6 bases from V and 0 bases from J, leaving 11 bases between. The CDR3 loop reads CASSNSGSNTGELFF. The CDR3 coding sequence is TGTGCCAGCAGTAATAGCGGCTCGAACACCGGGGAGCTGTTTTTT.

This clonotype was detected only a few times. V and J are TRBV5-1 and TRBJ2-3, with 11 bases identical to TRBD2. With 4 bases clipped from V and 6 bases from J, the junction kept 10 bases outside the gene matches. CDR1 is SGHRS and CDR2 is YFSETQ in the germline V gene. The CDR3 length is 16 residues. The CDR3 spells CASSPRLAGGEDTQYF. The DNA for the CDR3 is TGCGCCAGCAGCCCGCGGCTAGCGGGAGGCGAGGATACGCAGTATTTT.

To note about this clonotype: Mismatch with germline at one junction end may stem from a read error. This rearrangement joins TRBV7-3 to TRBJ1-6, with 8 positions matching TRBD1. This CDR3 spans 13 amino acids. Germline V gene lookup returns CDR1 SGHTA and CDR2 FQGTGA. DNA for the CDR3: TGTGCCAGCAGCCGACAGGGGAATTCACCCCTCCGCTTT. Amino acids: CASSRQGNSPLRF.

In this sample, this clonotype turned up once. This sequence joins TRBV10-3 and TRBJ2-5; the D call may be TRBD1 or TRBD2 (5 bases each). The CDR3 loop spans 14 amino acids. Looked up from germline, CDR1 is ENHRY and CDR2 is SYGVKD. The V end lost 8 bases, the J end lost 3 bases, and 16 bases lay between the germline ends. The CDR3 region has the DNA TGTGCCATCCGGGGCGATGGCTCCGAAGAGACCCAGTACTTC. Protein product: CAIRGDGSEETQYF.

The table lists this clonotype with many counts. The genes are TRBV20-1 and TRBJ2-1; no clear D gene. Trimming stripped 2 bases from V and 5 bases from J, with 10 bases between. In germline, CDR1 is DFQATT, CDR2 SNEGSKA (reference sequence). The CDR3 has 13 amino acids. CDR3 sequence reads: CSARTNKDNEQFF. The CDR3 DNA is TGCAGTGCTAGAACCAATAAAGACAATGAGCAGTTCTTC.

This clonotype was observed a single time. One end of the junction fails to match germline, which may point to a read error. The V gene is TRBV20-1, the J gene TRBJ2-2; D is possibly TRBD2 (6 bases). CDR3 length: 14 amino acids. Germline V gene lookup returns CDR1 DFQATT and CDR2 SNEGSKA (reference sequence). CDR3 DNA sequence: TGCAGTGCTAGAGCCCGGGGGAACACCTGGGAGCTGTTTTTT. Translated: CSARARGNTWELFF.

This clonotype was observed a handful of times. The gene calls are TRBV7-6 and TRBJ2-1, with D maybe TRBD1 (6 bases). This CDR3 is 12 amino acids long. Germline V CDR1 and CDR2: SGHVS, FNYEAQ. V lost 5 bases and J lost 7, with 9 bases in between. The CDR3 here is CASSQTGNEQFF. As DNA, the CDR3 is TGTGCCAGCAGCCAAACAGGGAATGAGCAGTTCTTC.

This clonotype was seen at least ten times. The chain is built from TRBV20-1 and TRBJ1-2; D is uncertain. Germline lookup yields CDR1 DFQATT and CDR2 SNEGSKA (reference sequence). The CDR3 has 14 amino acids. Trimming removed 0 bases from V and 1 base from J, with 9 bases in between. This CDR3 reads CSARESSINYGYTF. The CDR3 bases are TGCAGTGCTAGAGAAAGCTCCATTAACTATGGCTACACCTTC.

This sequence joins TRBV30 and TRBJ1-5; no reliable D call. V lost 2 bases, J lost 8 bases, and 13 bases lay in between. CDR1 and CDR2 (germline): GTSNPN, SVGIG (reference sequence). The CDR3 covers 13 residues. The CDR3 coding sequence is TGTGCCTGGAGTTCGGATCACGAGGAGCCCCAGCATTTT. Amino acid sequence: CAWSSDHEEPQHF.

The table lists this clonotype with a few counts. J is TRBJ2-2 and V is TRBV11-2; D remains ambiguous. This CDR3 comprises 14 residues. V lost 4 bases, J lost 4 bases, and 10 bases lay in between. Germline CDR1 and CDR2: SGHAT and FQNNGV. The CDR3 DNA is TGTGCCAGCAGCTACCCTTTGAGCACCGGGGAGCTGTTTTTT. This codes for CASSYPLSTGELFF. Together with reference TRBV11-2 and TRBJ2-2, the CDR3 gives the full variable domain: EAGVAQSPRYKIIEKRQSVAFWCNPISGHATLYWYQQILGQGPKLLIQFQNNGVVDDSQLPKDRFSAERLKGVDSTLKIQPAKLEDSAVYLCASSYPLSTGELFFGEGSRLTVL.

The chain recombines TRBV28 with TRBJ2-7, with D unresolved. The V gene lost 5 bases and the J gene lost 3 bases, with 17 bases spanning the gap. The CDR3 consists of 15 residues. Germline V gives CDR1 MDHEN, CDR2 SYDVKM. CDR3 amino acids: CASSPDWESYYEQYF. Here the CDR3 DNA reads TGTGCCAGCAGTCCCGACTGGGAAAGTTACTACGAGCAGTACTTC. Full variable domain (remainder filled in from reference TRBV28 and TRBJ2-7): DVKVTQSSRYLVKRTGEKVFLECVQDMDHENMFWYRQDPGLGLRLIYFSYDVKMKEKGDIPEGYSVSREKKERFSLILESASTNQTSMYLCASSPDWESYYEQYFGPGTRLTVT.